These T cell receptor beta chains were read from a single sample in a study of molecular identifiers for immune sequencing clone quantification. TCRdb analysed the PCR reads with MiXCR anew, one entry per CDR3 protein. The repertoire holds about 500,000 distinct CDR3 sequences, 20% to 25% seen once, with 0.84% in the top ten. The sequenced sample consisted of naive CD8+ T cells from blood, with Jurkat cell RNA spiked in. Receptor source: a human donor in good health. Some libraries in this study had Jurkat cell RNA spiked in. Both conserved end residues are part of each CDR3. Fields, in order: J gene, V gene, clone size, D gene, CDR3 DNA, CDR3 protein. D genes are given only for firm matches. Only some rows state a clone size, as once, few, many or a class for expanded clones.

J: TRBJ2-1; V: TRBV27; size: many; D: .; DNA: TGTGCCAGCAGTTTAGTAGGGGGAGGGCCTATCGAGCAGTTCTTC; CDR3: CASSLVGGGPIEQFF
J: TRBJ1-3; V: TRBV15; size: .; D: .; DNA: TGTGCCACCAGCACCCCCGGCGGGGGCGTGTTAAACACCATATATTTT; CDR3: CATSTPGGGVLNTIYF
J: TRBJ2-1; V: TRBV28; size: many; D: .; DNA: TGTGCCAGCAGTTTCCGCAGGGGTCGGGGATACAATGAGCAGTTCTTC; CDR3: CASSFRRGRGYNEQFF
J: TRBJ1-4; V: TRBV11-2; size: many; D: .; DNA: TGTGCCAGCAGCTTATGGCAGAAGGGCAGAGGTGAAAAACTGTTTTTT; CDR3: CASSLWQKGRGEKLFF
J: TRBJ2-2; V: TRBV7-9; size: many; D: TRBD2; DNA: TGTGCCAGCAGCTCCGGGACTAGTGCCGGGGAGCTGTTTTTT; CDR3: CASSSGTSAGELFF
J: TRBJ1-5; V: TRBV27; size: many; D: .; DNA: TGTGCCAGCAGCCCGGACATTGGTCAGCCCCAGCATTTT; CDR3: CASSPDIGQPQHF
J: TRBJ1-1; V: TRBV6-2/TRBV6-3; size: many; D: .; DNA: TGTGCCAGCAGCCCGGGACCGAGGACTGAAGCTTTCTTT; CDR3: CASSPGPRTEAFF
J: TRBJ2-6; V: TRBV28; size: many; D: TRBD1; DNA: TGTGCCAGCAGTTACAGGGGGCTAGGGGCCAACGTCCTGACTTTC; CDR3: CASSYRGLGANVLTF
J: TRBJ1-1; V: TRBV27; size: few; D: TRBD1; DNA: TGTGCCAGCAGTCGCCTTGGGACAGGGCAGACTGAAGCTTTCTTT; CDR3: CASSRLGTGQTEAFF
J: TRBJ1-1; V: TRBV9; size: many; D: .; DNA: TGTGCCAGTGGGCAGGGAGCCGAAGCTTTCTTT; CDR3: CASGQGAEAFF
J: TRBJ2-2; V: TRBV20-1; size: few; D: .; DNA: TGCAGTGCTAGAGATCTACGAAGGCAGAACACCGGGGAGCTGTTTTTT; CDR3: CSARDLRRQNTGELFF
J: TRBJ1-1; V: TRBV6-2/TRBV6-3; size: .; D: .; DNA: TGTGCCAGCAGTTACTCGATTTACACTGAAGCTTTCTTT; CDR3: CASSYSIYTEAFF
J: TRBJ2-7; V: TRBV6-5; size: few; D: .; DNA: TGTGCCAGCAGTCCGACAGGAGCCACCTACGAGCAGTACTTC; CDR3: CASSPTGATYEQYF
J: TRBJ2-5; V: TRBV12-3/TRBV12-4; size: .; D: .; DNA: TGTGCCAGCAGCTTAGCGTGGGTGAGGGAGACCCAGTACTTC; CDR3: CASSLAWVRETQYF
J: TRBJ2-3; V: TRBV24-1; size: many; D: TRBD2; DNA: TGTGCCACCAGTGATTTCCCTAAACTAGCGGGAGGCATCGATACGCAGTATTTT; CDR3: CATSDFPKLAGGIDTQYF
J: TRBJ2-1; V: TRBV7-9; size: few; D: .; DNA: TGTGCCAGCAGCTTAGTTTACGGCCCCTCCAATGAGCAGTTCTTC; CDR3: CASSLVYGPSNEQFF
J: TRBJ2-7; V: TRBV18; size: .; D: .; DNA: TGTGCCAGCCACCCTACTTCGGACTACGAGCAGTACTTC; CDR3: CASHPTSDYEQYF
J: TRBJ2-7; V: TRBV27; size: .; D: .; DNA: TGTGCCAGCAGCAAACGCAGGTCCCCCTACTACGAGCAGTACTTC; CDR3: CASSKRRSPYYEQYF
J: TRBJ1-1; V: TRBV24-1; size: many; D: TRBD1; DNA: TGTGCCACCAGTGAAGAGTGGACAGGGGGCCCGACTGAAGCTTTCTTT; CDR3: CATSEEWTGGPTEAFF
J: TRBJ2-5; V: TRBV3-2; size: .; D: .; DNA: TGCGGGGGATTGAGCCAAGAGACCCAGTACTTC; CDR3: CGGLSQETQYF
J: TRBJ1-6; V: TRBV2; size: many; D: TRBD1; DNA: TGTGCCAGCACCGCGGGACAGGAGCAATCAAATTCACCCCTCCACTTT; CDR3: CASTAGQEQSNSPLHF
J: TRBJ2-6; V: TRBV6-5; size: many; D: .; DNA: TGTGCCAGCAGACCTGCTTGGGGGCGCGAGGATCCTGGGGCCAACGTCCTGACTTTC; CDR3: CASRPAWGREDPGANVLTF
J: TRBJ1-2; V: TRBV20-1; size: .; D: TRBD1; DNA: TGCAGTGCTAGACGACAAGATTTTAACAGGGGGCATGGCTACACCTTC; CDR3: CSARRQDFNRGHGYTF
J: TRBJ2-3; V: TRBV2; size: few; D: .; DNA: TGTGCCAGCAGTGAGTGGGCGCCAGATACGCAGTATTTT; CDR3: CASSEWAPDTQYF
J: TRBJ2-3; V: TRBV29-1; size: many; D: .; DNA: TGCAGCGTTGAAGAATGGGGGAGAAGAACAGATACGCAGTATTTT; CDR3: CSVEEWGRRTDTQYF
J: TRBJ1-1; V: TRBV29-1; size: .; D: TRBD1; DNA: TGCAGCGTTGGAGAAAATGTCGGGACAGGGGCTAAGGGCACTGAAGCTTTCTTT; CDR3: CSVGENVGTGAKGTEAFF
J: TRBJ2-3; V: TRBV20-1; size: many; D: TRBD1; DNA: TGCAGTGCCTATTTCCGGGACAGGGACCTGGTCCCTACGCAGTATTTT; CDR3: CSAYFRDRDLVPTQYF
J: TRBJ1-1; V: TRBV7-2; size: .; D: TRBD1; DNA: TGTGCCAGCAGCTTAGTACTTACAGGGGGTGAAACTGAAGCTTTCTTT; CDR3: CASSLVLTGGETEAFF
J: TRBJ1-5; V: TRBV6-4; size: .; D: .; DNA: TGTGCCAGCAGTGACTCGTGGGTAACGAGGACTACGAGCAATCAGCCCCAGCATTTT; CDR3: CASSDSWVTRTTSNQPQHF
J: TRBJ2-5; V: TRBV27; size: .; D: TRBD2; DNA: TGTGCCAGCAGTCCCGGGACTAGCGGGTTGAAAGAGACCCAGTACTTC; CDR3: CASSPGTSGLKETQYF
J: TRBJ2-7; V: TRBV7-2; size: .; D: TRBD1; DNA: TGTGCCAGCAGCTTACCAGGGGGCGAACTGAAAGACTACGAGCAGTACTTC; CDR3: CASSLPGGELKDYEQYF